This T cell receptor beta chain came from a study of blood T cell repertoires in COVID-19. About the research overall: There were acute and convalescent COVID-19 samples, and they came from the United States, Italy and Spain.

V lost 7 bases, J lost 0 bases, and 16 bases lay in between. CDR1 is SGHTA, CDR2 FQGTGA, per germline. CDR3 length: 15 amino acids. This clone was seen only a few times. Here immunoSEQ multiplex PCR was the method, and the copy in TCRdb shows in-frame clones only, minus some. The data show about 410,000 clones, 75% to 90% seen once. The gene calls are TRBV7-3 and TRBJ2-7; the D gene is possibly TRBD2 (6 bases). Material for sequencing was peripheral blood. This receptor was identified in a woman aged 35 to 49 with COVID-19, enrolled during active disease. CDR3 DNA sequence: TGTGCCAGCAACCCTCTTCTTAGCGGCTCCTACGAGCAGTACTTC. This gives the protein CASNPLLSGSYEQYF.